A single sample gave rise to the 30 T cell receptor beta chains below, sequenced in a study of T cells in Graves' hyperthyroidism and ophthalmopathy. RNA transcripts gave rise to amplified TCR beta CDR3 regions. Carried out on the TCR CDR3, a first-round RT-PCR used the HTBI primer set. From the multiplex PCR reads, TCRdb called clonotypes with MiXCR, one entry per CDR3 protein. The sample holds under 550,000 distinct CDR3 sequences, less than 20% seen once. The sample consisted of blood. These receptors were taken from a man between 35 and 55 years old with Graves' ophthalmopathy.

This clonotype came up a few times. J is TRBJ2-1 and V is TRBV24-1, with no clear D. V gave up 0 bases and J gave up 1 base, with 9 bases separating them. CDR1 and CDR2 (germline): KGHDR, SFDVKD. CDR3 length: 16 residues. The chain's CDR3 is CATSDLSDGSYNEQFF. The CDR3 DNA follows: TGTGCCACCAGTGATTTGAGCGATGGATCCTACAATGAGCAGTTCTTC.

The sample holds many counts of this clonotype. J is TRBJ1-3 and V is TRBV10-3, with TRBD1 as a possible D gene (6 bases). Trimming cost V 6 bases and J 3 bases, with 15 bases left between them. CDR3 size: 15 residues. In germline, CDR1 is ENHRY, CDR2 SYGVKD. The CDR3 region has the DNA TGTGCCATCAGGAGGGGGAGAGAAGATGGAAACACCATATATTTT. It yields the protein CAIRRGREDGNTIYF.

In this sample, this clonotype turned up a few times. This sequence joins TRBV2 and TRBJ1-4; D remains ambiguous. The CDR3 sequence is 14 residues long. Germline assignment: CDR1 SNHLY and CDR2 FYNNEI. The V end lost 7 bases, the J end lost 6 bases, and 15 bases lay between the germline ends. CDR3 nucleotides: TGTGCCAGCAAACCCCAGGAGGTGGATGAAAAACTGTTTTTT. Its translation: CASKPQEVDEKLFF.

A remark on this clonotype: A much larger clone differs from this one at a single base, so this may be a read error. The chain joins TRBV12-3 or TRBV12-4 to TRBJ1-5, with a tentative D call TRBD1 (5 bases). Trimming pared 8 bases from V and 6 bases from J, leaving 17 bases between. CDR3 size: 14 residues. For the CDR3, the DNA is TGTGCCAGCCGAGGAGGCTGGGGCCTTCAGCCCCAGCATTTT. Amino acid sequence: CASRGGWGLQPQHF.

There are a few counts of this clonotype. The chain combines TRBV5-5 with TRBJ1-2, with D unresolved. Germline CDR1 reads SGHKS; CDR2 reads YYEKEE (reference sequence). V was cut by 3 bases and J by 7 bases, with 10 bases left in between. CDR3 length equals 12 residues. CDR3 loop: CASSSEAVGYTF. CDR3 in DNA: TGTGCCAGCAGCTCGGAGGCGGTTGGCTACACCTTC.

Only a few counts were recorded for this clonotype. The CDR3, as DNA: TGTGCCAGTAGTCACCCGCGACAGGATCCTTACAATGAGCAGTTCTTC. Amino acids: CASSHPRQDPYNEQFF. This sequence joins TRBV19 and TRBJ2-1; maybe TRBD1 (6 bases). Germline CDR1 LNHDA, CDR2 SQIVND (reference sequence). CDR3 length: 16 amino acids. The V end lost 5 bases, the J end lost 4 bases, and 18 bases lay between the germline ends.

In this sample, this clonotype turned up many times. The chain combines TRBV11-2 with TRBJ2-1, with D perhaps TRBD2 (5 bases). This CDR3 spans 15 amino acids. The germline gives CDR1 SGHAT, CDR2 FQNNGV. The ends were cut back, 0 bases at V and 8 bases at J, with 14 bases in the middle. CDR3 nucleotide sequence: TGTGCCAGCAGCTTAGAGGTCTCGCCCGGGGATGAGCAGTTCTTC. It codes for CASSLEVSPGDEQFF.

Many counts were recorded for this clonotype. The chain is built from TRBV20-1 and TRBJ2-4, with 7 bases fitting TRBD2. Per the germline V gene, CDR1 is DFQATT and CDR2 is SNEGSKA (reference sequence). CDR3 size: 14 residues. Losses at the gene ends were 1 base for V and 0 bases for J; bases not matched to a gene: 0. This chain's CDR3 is CSARGGGAKNIQYF. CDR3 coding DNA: TGCAGTGCTAGAGGGGGGGGAGCCAAAAACATTCAGTACTTC.

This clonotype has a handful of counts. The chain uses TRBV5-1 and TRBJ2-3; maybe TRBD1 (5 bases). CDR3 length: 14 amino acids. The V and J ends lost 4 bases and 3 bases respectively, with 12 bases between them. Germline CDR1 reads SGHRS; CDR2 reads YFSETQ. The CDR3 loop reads CASSTQGQTDTQYF. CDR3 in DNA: TGCGCCAGCAGCACCCAGGGTCAAACAGATACGCAGTATTTT.

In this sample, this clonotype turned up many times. CDR3 DNA sequence: TGTGCCAGCAGTTACACAGGGAGAAACACCGGGGAGCTGTTTTTT. Residues: CASSYTGRNTGELFF. The J gene is TRBJ2-2, the V gene TRBV6-5; D might be TRBD1 (6 bases). V dropped 2 bases and J dropped 2 bases, with 9 bases sitting between them. The CDR3 totals 15 residues. Germline V gene lookup returns CDR1 MNHEY and CDR2 SVGAGI.

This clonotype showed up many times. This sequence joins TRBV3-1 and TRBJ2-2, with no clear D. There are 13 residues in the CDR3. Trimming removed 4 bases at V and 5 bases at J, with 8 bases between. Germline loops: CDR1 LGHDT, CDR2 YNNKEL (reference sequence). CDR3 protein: CASSPRQTGELFF. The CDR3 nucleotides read TGTGCCAGCAGCCCACGGCAGACCGGGGAGCTGTTTTTT.

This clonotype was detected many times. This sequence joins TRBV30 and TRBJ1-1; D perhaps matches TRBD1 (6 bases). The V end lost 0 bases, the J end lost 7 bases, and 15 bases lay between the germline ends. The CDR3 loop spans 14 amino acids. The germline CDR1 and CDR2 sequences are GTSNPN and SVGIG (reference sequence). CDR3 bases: TGTGCCTGGAGTGTAGGGGCAGGGGTCATTGAAGCTTTCTTT. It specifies CAWSVGAGVIEAFF.

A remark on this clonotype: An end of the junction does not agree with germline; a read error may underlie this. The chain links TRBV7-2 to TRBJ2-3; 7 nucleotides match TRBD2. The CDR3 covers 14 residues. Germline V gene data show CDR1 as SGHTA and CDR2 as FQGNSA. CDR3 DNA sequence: TGTCCCAGCAGCTTAGCGGGCAGCACAGATACGCAGTATTTT. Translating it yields CPSSLAGSTDTQYF.

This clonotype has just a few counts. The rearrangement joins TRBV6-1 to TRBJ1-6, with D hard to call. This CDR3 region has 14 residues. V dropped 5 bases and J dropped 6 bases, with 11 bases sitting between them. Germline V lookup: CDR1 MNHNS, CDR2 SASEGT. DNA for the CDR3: TGTGCCAGCAGTTACGCGGGGATTAATTCACCCCTCCACTTT. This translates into CASSYAGINSPLHF.

The CDR3 loop is CASSPLTGTDNYGYTF. The CDR3, as DNA: TGTGCCAGTAGTCCACTCACCGGGACAGACAACTATGGCTACACCTTC. V gene TRBV19 combines with J gene TRBJ1-2, with 7 positions matching TRBD1. In germline, CDR1 is LNHDA, CDR2 SQIVND (reference sequence). The CDR3 is 16 amino acids. V dropped 5 bases and J dropped 2; count of bases not matched to a gene: 11.

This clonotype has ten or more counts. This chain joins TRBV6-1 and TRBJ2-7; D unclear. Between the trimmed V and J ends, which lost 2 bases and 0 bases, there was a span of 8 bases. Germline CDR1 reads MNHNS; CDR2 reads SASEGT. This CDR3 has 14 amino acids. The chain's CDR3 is CASSENRNSYEQYF. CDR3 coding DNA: TGTGCCAGCAGTGAAAACAGAAACTCCTACGAGCAGTACTTC.

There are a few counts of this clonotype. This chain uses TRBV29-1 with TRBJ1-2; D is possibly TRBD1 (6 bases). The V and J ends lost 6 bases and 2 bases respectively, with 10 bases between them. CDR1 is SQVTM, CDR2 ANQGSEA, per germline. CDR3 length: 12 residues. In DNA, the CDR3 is TGCAGCGTCTTAGGGGGAAACTATGGCTACACCTTC. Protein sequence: CSVLGGNYGYTF. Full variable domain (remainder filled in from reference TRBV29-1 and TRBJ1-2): SAVISQKPSRDICQRGTSLTIQCQVDSQVTMMFWYRQQPGQSLTLIATANQGSEATYESGFVIDKFPISRPNLTFSTLTVSNMSPEDSSIYLCSVLGGNYGYTFGSGTRLTVV.

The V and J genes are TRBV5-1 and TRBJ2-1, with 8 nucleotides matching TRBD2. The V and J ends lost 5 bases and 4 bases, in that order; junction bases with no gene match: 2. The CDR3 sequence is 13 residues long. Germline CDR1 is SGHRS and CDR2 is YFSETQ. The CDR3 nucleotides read TGCGCCAGCAGACAGCGGGAGTACAATGAGCAGTTCTTC. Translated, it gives CASRQREYNEQFF.

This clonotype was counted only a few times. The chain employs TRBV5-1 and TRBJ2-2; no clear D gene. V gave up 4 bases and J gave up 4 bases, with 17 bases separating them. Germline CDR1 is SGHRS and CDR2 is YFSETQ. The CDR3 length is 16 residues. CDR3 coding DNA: TGCGCCAGCAGCAGGCTTGGGTCAGGATCCACCGGGGAGCTGTTTTTT. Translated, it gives CASSRLGSGSTGELFF.

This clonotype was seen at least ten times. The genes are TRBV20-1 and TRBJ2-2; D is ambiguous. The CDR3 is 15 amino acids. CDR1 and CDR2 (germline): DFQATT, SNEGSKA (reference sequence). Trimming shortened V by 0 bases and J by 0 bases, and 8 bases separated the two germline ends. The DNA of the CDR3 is TGCAGTGCTAGAGATCACCAGTCGAACACCGGGGAGCTGTTTTTT. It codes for CSARDHQSNTGELFF.

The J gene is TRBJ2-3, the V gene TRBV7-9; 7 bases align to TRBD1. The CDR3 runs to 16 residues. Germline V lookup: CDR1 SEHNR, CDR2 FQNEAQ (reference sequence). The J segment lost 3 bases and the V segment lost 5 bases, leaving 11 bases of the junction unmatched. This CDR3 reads CASSPPRGPLTDTQYF. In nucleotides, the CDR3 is TGTGCCAGCAGCCCCCCTAGGGGGCCCCTGACAGATACGCAGTATTTT. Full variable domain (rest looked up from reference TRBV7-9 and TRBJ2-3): DTGVSQNPRHKITKRGQNVTFRCDPISEHNRLYWYRQTLGQGPEFLTYFQNEAQLEKSRLLSDRFSAERPKGSFSTLEIQRTEQGDSAMYLCASSPPRGPLTDTQYFGPGTRLTVL.

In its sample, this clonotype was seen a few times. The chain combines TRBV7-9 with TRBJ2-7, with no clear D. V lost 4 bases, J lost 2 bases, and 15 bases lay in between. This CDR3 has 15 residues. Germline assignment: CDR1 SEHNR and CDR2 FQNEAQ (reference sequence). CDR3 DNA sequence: TGTGCCAGCAGCTCCTCACGTTTGGGCGCCTACGAGCAGTACTTC. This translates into CASSSSRLGAYEQYF.

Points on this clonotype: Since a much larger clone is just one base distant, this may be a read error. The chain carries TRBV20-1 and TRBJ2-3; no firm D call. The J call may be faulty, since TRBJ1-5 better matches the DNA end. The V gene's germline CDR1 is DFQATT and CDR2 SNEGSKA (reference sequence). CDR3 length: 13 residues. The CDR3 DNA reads TGCAGTGCTAGCGGGCTCAGCACAGATACGCAGCATTTT. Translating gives CSASGLSTDTQHF.

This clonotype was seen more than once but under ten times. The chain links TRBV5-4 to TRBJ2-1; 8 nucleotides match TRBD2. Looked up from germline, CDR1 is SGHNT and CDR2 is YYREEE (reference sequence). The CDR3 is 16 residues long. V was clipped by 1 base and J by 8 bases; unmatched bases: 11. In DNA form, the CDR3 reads TGTGCCAGCAGCTTGATTAGCGGGGTGATTAGTGATGAGCAGTTCTTC. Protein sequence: CASSLISGVISDEQFF.

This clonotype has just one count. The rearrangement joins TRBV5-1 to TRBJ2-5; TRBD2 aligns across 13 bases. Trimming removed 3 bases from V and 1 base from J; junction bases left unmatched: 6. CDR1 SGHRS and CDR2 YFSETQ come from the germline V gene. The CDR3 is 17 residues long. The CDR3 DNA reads TGCGCCAGCAGCTCACTAGCGGGAGGGGGGGCCCAAGAGACCCAGTACTTC. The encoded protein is CASSSLAGGGAQETQYF.

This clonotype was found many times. The CDR3 DNA is TGTGCCATCAGTGAGTCTGGGCGGGGTAGAGATACGCAGTATTTT. The encoded protein is CAISESGRGRDTQYF. This chain links TRBV10-3 with TRBJ2-3; maybe TRBD2 (6 bases). Germline V gene lookup returns CDR1 ENHRY and CDR2 SYGVKD. CDR3 length equals 15 residues. The germline V and J ends were trimmed by 0 bases and 5 bases, with 12 bases remaining between them.

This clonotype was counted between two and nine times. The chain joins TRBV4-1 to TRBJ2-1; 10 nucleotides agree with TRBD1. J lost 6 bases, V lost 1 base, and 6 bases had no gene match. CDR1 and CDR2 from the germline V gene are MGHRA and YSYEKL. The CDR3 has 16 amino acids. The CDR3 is CASSQGPGQGFNEQFF. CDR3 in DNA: TGCGCCAGCAGCCAAGGGCCGGGACAGGGGTTCAATGAGCAGTTCTTC.

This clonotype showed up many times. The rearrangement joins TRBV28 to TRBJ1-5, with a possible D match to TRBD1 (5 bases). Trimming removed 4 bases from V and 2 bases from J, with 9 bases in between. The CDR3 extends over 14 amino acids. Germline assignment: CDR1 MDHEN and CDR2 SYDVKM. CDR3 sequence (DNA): TGTGCCAGCAGTTCGGGGCCACGCAATCAGCCCCAGCATTTT. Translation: CASSSGPRNQPQHF.

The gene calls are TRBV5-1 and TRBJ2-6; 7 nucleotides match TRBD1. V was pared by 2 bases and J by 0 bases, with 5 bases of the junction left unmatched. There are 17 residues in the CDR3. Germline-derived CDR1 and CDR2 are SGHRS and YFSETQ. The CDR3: CASSLLGQNSGANVLTF. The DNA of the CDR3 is TGCGCCAGCAGCTTATTGGGACAGAACTCTGGGGCCAACGTCCTGACTTTC.

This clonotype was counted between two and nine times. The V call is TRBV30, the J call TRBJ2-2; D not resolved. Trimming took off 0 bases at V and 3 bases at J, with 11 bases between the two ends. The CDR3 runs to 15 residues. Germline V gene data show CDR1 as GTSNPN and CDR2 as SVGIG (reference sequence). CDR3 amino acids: CAWSVQHRYTGELFF. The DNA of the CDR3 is TGTGCCTGGAGTGTACAGCATAGGTACACCGGGGAGCTGTTTTTT.